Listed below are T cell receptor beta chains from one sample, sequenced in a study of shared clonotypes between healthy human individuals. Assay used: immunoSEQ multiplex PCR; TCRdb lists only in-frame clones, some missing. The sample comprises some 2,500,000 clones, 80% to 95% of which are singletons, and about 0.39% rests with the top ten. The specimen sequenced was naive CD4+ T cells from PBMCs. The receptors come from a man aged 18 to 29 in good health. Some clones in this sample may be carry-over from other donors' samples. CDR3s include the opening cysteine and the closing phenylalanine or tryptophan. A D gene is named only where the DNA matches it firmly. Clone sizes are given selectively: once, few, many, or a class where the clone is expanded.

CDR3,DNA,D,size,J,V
CASRRRLAETYEQYF,TGTGCCAGCAGGCGGAGGCTAGCGGAAACCTACGAGCAGTACTTC,TRBD2,once,TRBJ2-7,TRBV2
CASSSQQGSYEQYF,TGTGCCAGCAGCTCTCAACAGGGGTCCTACGAGCAGTACTTC,TRBD1,-,TRBJ2-7,TRBV7-2
CSVDGRATRTLYNEQFF,TGCAGCGTTGATGGGAGGGCAACCCGCACCCTTTACAATGAGCAGTTCTTC,TRBD2,-,TRBJ2-1,TRBV29-1
CASSQIHPPGDYGYTF,TGTGCCAGCTCACAAATACACCCGCCTGGGGACTATGGCTACACCTTC,-,-,TRBJ1-2,TRBV18
CASSSGPFNSNQPQHF,TGTGCCAGCAGTTCGGGGCCCTTTAATAGCAATCAGCCCCAGCATTTT,-,once,TRBJ1-5,TRBV28
CASSDRRFSYEQYF,TGTGCCAGCAGTGATAGGAGGTTCTCCTACGAGCAGTACTTC,-,once,TRBJ2-7,TRBV2
CASSSAGDVREGEQYF,TGTGCCAGCAGCTCAGCCGGGGACGTCCGGGAAGGCGAGCAGTACTTC,-,-,TRBJ2-7,TRBV7-9
CSATPGQGSWEQYF,TGCAGCGCGACCCCGGGACAGGGGTCTTGGGAGCAGTACTTC,TRBD1,-,TRBJ2-7,TRBV29-1
CAVSRNSPEQYF,TGTGCTGTTTCTAGGAACTCCCCCGAGCAGTACTTC,-,-,TRBJ2-7,TRBV19
CASRIQDRPYSPLHF,TGTGCCAGCAGGATACAGGACAGACCCTATTCACCCCTCCACTTT,-,once,TRBJ1-6,TRBV28
CASSAGLTYEQYF,TGTGCCAGCAGCGCGGGACTAACCTACGAGCAGTACTTC,TRBD2,-,TRBJ2-7,TRBV9
CANQGGPGAGEKLFF,TGTGCCAACCAGGGGGGCCCAGGGGCTGGTGAAAAACTGTTTTTT,TRBD1,-,TRBJ1-4,TRBV19
CASSPHPGGSTDTQYF,TGTGCCAGCAGCCCCCATCCCGGAGGTAGCACAGATACGCAGTATTTT,-,-,TRBJ2-3,TRBV7-7
CASSVVPTGELFF,TGTGCCAGCAGCGTAGTTCCAACCGGGGAGCTGTTTTTT,-,-,TRBJ2-2,TRBV9
CASRAGKSAGELFF,TGTGCCAGCAGGGCAGGGAAAAGCGCCGGGGAGCTGTTTTTT,-,-,TRBJ2-2,TRBV28
CASSLGLAGGADTQYF,TGCGCCAGCAGCTTGGGGCTAGCGGGAGGAGCAGATACGCAGTATTTT,TRBD2,-,TRBJ2-3,TRBV5-1
CATLRTGGPQETQYF,TGTGCCACCTTGAGGACAGGGGGCCCCCAGGAGACCCAGTACTTC,TRBD1,-,TRBJ2-5,TRBV11-2
CASSLAGVGSNEQFF,TGCGCCAGCAGCTTGGCCGGGGTTGGTAGCAATGAGCAGTTCTTC,-,-,TRBJ2-1,TRBV5-1
CASSSTGTRGSEQYF,TGTGCCAGCAGCTCCACCGGGACTCGGGGGTCCGAGCAGTACTTC,-,-,TRBJ2-7,TRBV7-9
CASSPGGTSSSGELFF,TGCGCCAGCAGCCCGGGGGGAACTAGTTCGAGCGGGGAGCTGTTTTTT,TRBD2,-,TRBJ2-2,TRBV5-1
CASSLGQGWGYTF,TGTGCCAGCAGCCTAGGACAGGGTTGGGGCTACACCTTC,TRBD1,few,TRBJ1-2,TRBV28
CASSIVPGQRTGELFF,TGTGCCAGTAGTATAGTTCCTGGACAGCGCACCGGGGAGCTGTTTTTT,-,-,TRBJ2-2,TRBV19
CASSQSRTSGSSMETQYF,TGCGCCAGCAGTCAGTCCCGGACTAGCGGGAGTTCTATGGAGACCCAGTACTTC,TRBD2,-,TRBJ2-5,TRBV10-1
CASSVEGRYNEQFF,TGTGCCAGCAGCGTAGAGGGTAGGTACAATGAGCAGTTCTTC,-,-,TRBJ2-1,TRBV9
CASSIRDSAYGYTF,TGTGCCAGTAGTATCCGGGACAGCGCCTATGGCTACACCTTC,TRBD1,-,TRBJ1-2,TRBV19
CASSLGQVTEAFF,TGTGCCAGCAGCTTAGGCCAGGTCACTGAAGCTTTCTTT,-,-,TRBJ1-1,TRBV7-2
CSVENPSSYEQYF,TGCAGCGTTGAGAACCCTAGCTCCTACGAGCAGTACTTC,-,-,TRBJ2-7,TRBV29-1
CASSLAGGLAGGEQFF,TGTGCCAGCAGCTTAGCGGGGGGACTAGCGGGAGGGGAGCAGTTCTTC,TRBD2,-,TRBJ2-1,TRBV7-2
CATSSGGTSGPQETQYF,TGTGCCACCAGCAGCGGGGGGACTAGCGGACCACAAGAGACCCAGTACTTC,TRBD2,-,TRBJ2-5,TRBV15
CASSFLSPAGGLYEQYF,TGCGCCAGCAGCTTTTTGTCGCCAGCGGGGGGACTCTACGAGCAGTACTTC,TRBD2,once,TRBJ2-7,TRBV5-1
CASSPTQIDTQYF,TGTGCCAGCTCACCGACCCAAATTGATACGCAGTATTTT,-,-,TRBJ2-3,TRBV18
CASSLKNRAPETQYF,TGTGCCAGCAGCTTGAAAAACAGAGCCCCAGAGACCCAGTACTTC,-,-,TRBJ2-5,TRBV5-4
CASRTQPGANVLTF,TGTGCCAGCAGGACTCAGCCTGGGGCCAACGTCCTGACTTTC,-,-,TRBJ2-6,TRBV28
CASSTRTSGNTGELFF,TGTGCCAGCAGTACAAGGACTAGCGGTAACACCGGGGAGCTGTTTTTT,TRBD2,-,TRBJ2-2,TRBV28
CATSTGTETQYF,TGTGCCACCTCGACAGGGACGGAGACCCAGTACTTC,TRBD1,once,TRBJ2-5,TRBV7-6
CASSLFVSGANVLTF,TGTGCCAGCAGCTTATTTGTCTCTGGGGCCAACGTCCTGACTTTC,-,few,TRBJ2-6,TRBV7-3
CASSVSGSPTGELFF,TGTGCCAGCAGCGTGAGCGGGAGCCCCACCGGGGAGCTGTTTTTT,TRBD2,once,TRBJ2-2,TRBV9
CASSSQLAGVYNEQFF,TGTGCCAGCAGTTCCCAACTAGCGGGAGTCTACAATGAGCAGTTCTTC,TRBD2,-,TRBJ2-1,TRBV2
CASSLGPVGEGYNEQFF,TGCGCCAGCAGCTTGGGCCCAGTGGGGGAGGGTTACAATGAGCAGTTCTTC,TRBD2,-,TRBJ2-1,TRBV5-1
CASSGQGRGYTF,TGTGCCAGCAGTGGACAGGGAAGGGGCTACACCTTC,TRBD1,-,TRBJ1-2,TRBV28
CASSLTPTLYGYTF,TGTGCCAGCAGCTTAACACCAACCCTCTATGGCTACACCTTC,-,-,TRBJ1-2,TRBV5-6
CAWRVPSGGHNSPLHF,TGTGCCTGGAGAGTACCCTCAGGGGGACACAATTCACCCCTCCACTTT,TRBD1,-,TRBJ1-6,TRBV30
CASSPTLFPNTEAFF,TGTGCCAGCAGCCCGACCCTTTTCCCGAACACTGAAGCTTTCTTT,-,-,TRBJ1-1,TRBV5-4
CASSYSHRGEETQYF,TGTGCCAGCAGTTACTCCCACAGGGGAGAAGAGACCCAGTACTTC,TRBD1,-,TRBJ2-5,TRBV6-5
CATSRGTLAANTDTQYF,TGTGCCACCAGCAGAGGGACCCTAGCGGCCAACACAGATACGCAGTATTTT,TRBD2,-,TRBJ2-3,TRBV15
CASSHRDGTDEQYF,TGTGCCAGCAGCCACCGGGACGGGACGGACGAGCAGTACTTC,-,-,TRBJ2-7,TRBV5-6